These T cell receptor beta chains were read from a single sample in a study of regulatory T cells in long-lasting Graves disease. A single record per CDR3 protein comes from TCRdb applying MiXCR to the multiplex PCR reads. This table has fewer than 550,000 distinct CDR3 sequences, around a fifth appearing once. Specimen: peripheral blood mononuclear cells (PBMCs), collected when the disease was refractory, from a patient treated with antithyroid drugs. The receptors shown here come from a female donor with Graves disease. CDR3s include the opening cysteine and the closing phenylalanine or tryptophan. The D gene is left open where the match is weak. Only some rows state a clone size, as once, few, many or a class for expanded clones.

>TRBJ1-6|-|TRBV7-2|-
TGTGCCAGCAGCTTTTCGAACAGGGCAAGCTCCTATAATTCACCCCTCCACTTT
CASSFSNRASSYNSPLHF
>TRBJ2-3|-|TRBV12-3/TRBV12-4|-
TGTGCCAACAGTTCCGAGGACAGCACAGATACGCAGTATTTT
CANSSEDSTDTQYF
>TRBJ2-7|TRBD1|TRBV6-5|-
TGTGCCAGCAGTTACGACGGGGACAGGGAGTACGAGCAGTACTTC
CASSYDGDREYEQYF
>TRBJ2-5|-|TRBV7-2|many
TGTGCCAGCAGCTTACCCGGTTGGGACGGTGAGGAGACCCAGTACTTC
CASSLPGWDGEETQYF
>TRBJ1-5|-|TRBV28|many
TGTGCCAGCAGTGTCAGACCAAACAATCAGCCCCAGCATTTT
CASSVRPNNQPQHF
>TRBJ1-6|-|TRBV28|few
TGTGCCAGCAGTTTAACTCTTACAGGCAGTAATTCACCCCTCCACTTT
CASSLTLTGSNSPLHF
>TRBJ1-3|-|TRBV6-2/TRBV6-3|few
TGTGCCAGCAGTGAGGGGATCTCTGGAAACACCATATATTTT
CASSEGISGNTIYF
>TRBJ2-2|-|TRBV7-3|-
TGTGCCAGCAGCTCGGGGACGGATCATAACACCGGGGAGCTGTTTTTT
CASSSGTDHNTGELFF
>TRBJ2-7|TRBD2|TRBV29-1|few
TGCAGCGTTGAAGAGGGAGGCGGGAGGTCCCCCTACGAGCAGTACTTC
CSVEEGGGRSPYEQYF
>TRBJ2-5|TRBD2|TRBV28|-
TGTGCCAGCAGTTATTCGCGGGAGGGTTTCCAAGAGACCCAGTACTTC
CASSYSREGFQETQYF
>TRBJ2-5|TRBD1|TRBV5-1|few
TGCGCCAGCAGCTTGATGGGGACAGCACCACAAGAGACCCAGTACTTC
CASSLMGTAPQETQYF
>TRBJ2-7|-|TRBV28|many
TGTGCCAGCAGTTCCCTCCCGACAGGCCACGAGCAGTACTTC
CASSSLPTGHEQYF
>TRBJ2-1|-|TRBV2|-
TGTGCCAGCAGTGACGAGAGGGGTGGCAATGAGCAGTTCTTC
CASSDERGGNEQFF
>TRBJ2-4|-|TRBV6-2/TRBV6-3|few
TGTGCCAGCAGAGTCTACCCGTCTGCCAAAAACATTCAGTACTTC
CASRVYPSAKNIQYF
>TRBJ2-5|-|TRBV6-6|many
TGTGCCAGCAGTTACTCGACTGTAGCCGATGAGACCCAGTACTTC
CASSYSTVADETQYF
>TRBJ1-1|-|TRBV6-1|many
TGTGCCAGCAGACAAAGGACAGCGAACACTGAAGCTTTCTTT
CASRQRTANTEAFF
>TRBJ1-5|-|TRBV6-1|many
TGTGCCAGCACGGTGCATAGCAATCAGCCCCAGCATTTT
CASTVHSNQPQHF
>TRBJ2-7|TRBD1|TRBV6-1|-
TGTGCCAGCGGTACTAAGGGACAGAGCTCCTACGAGCAGTACTTC
CASGTKGQSSYEQYF
>TRBJ2-5|-|TRBV7-9|many
TGTGCCAGCAGCTCCCGCAGCGGGTACCAAGAGACCCAGTACTTC
CASSSRSGYQETQYF
>TRBJ2-1|-|TRBV6-1|-
TGTGCCAGCAGAACTAGTCGTAATGAGCAGTTCTTC
CASRTSRNEQFF
>TRBJ2-5|-|TRBV6-2/TRBV6-3|many
TGTGCCAGCATGGGACTCCAAGAGACCCAGTACTTC
CASMGLQETQYF
>TRBJ1-6|TRBD1|TRBV20-1|many
TGCAGTGCTAGTAGACAGGGTGGTAATTCACCCCTCCACTTT
CSASRQGGNSPLHF
>TRBJ1-4|-|TRBV28|many
TGTGCCAGCAGTTGGCTAATGGGGACTAATGAAAAACTGTTTTTT
CASSWLMGTNEKLFF
>TRBJ1-6|-|TRBV4-2|few
TGTGCCAGCAGCCAAGTAACGTCGGGCCTCTCCTATAATTCACCCCTCCACTTT
CASSQVTSGLSYNSPLHF
>TRBJ1-1|TRBD1|TRBV20-1|-
TGCAGTGCTAGAGATTCCAGGACAGGGGGAAGTACTGAAGCTTTCTTT
CSARDSRTGGSTEAFF
>TRBJ2-3|TRBD2|TRBV29-1|-
TGCAGCGTGCCGGGACTAGCGGGACTAACACAATTAGATACGCAGTATTTT
CSVPGLAGLTQLDTQYF
>TRBJ2-2|-|TRBV5-1|-
TGCGCCAGCAGACCAGAGGACCCCTGGTTCACCGGGGAGCTGTTTTTT
CASRPEDPWFTGELFF
>TRBJ1-2|-|TRBV6-5|many
TGTGCCAGCAGTTACTCTCTTTCGGGGACGGCAGCTAACTATGGCTACACCTTC
CASSYSLSGTAANYGYTF
>TRBJ2-3|-|TRBV11-2|few
TGTGCCAGCAGCTTGGGGACAGATACGCAGTATTTT
CASSLGTDTQYF
>TRBJ1-2|-|TRBV7-2|many
TGTGCCAGCAGTCATTTGGGGGGGCTCGACTATGGCTACACCTTC
CASSHLGGLDYGYTF
>TRBJ1-5|-|TRBV6-1|many
TGTGCCACCCGCCCTCAGGCGCAGGCTCGCAGCAATCAGCCCCAGCATTTT
CATRPQAQARSNQPQHF
>TRBJ2-7|-|TRBV7-2|few
TGTGCCAGCAGGCTACGAAGTCCGGGAGACTCCTACGAGCAGTACTTC
CASRLRSPGDSYEQYF
>TRBJ1-2|-|TRBV6-2/TRBV6-3|many
TGTGCCAGCAGAGACCCACCGGACCGCCGGGGCGGCTATGGCTACACCTTC
CASRDPPDRRGGYGYTF
>TRBJ2-1|TRBD2|TRBV6-1|-
TGTGCCAGCAGTCCTATAGCGGGAGATGCCAACAATGAGCAGTTCTTC
CASSPIAGDANNEQFF
>TRBJ1-1|TRBD1|TRBV15|many
TGTGCCACCGACACCGGGACAGGGGGCAGGAACACTGAAGCTTTCTTT
CATDTGTGGRNTEAFF
>TRBJ2-4|-|TRBV6-5|many
TGTGCCAGCAGTTACTCGCGCGGCGGAGCGCGGGACATTCAGTACTTC
CASSYSRGGARDIQYF
>TRBJ2-2|TRBD1|TRBV28|few
TGTGCCAGCCTCGGGACAGGGGGGAACACCGGGGAGCTGTTTTTT
CASLGTGGNTGELFF
>TRBJ2-7|-|TRBV6-5|few
TGTGCCAGGAGTTACTCTGGGTCTACCTACGAGCAGTACTTC
CARSYSGSTYEQYF
>TRBJ2-2|-|TRBV7-9|-
TGTGCCAGCAGCCCCTTGACCGAGCTGTTTTTT
CASSPLTELFF
>TRBJ1-6|TRBD1|TRBV7-9|few
TGTGCCAGCAGCTCGGGACAGGGAGAGTTGGGGATCCCCCTCCACTTT
CASSSGQGELGIPLHF
>TRBJ2-7|-|TRBV5-5|few
TGTGCCAGCTCACCACCCGACCACCCTCGGGACGAGCAGTACTTC
CASSPPDHPRDEQYF
>TRBJ2-7|-|TRBV7-2|few
TGTGCCAGCAGCTTAGCGCATGGAGGGGGTTACGAGCAGTACTTC
CASSLAHGGGYEQYF
>TRBJ1-1|-|TRBV12-3/TRBV12-4|many
TGTGCCAGCAGTTTAAGGTCAGAAGCTTTCTTT
CASSLRSEAFF
>TRBJ2-1|-|TRBV7-3|-
TGTGCCGGCAGCTTTTACGGGGATGAGCAGTTCTTC
CAGSFYGDEQFF
>TRBJ2-7|TRBD2|TRBV20-1|-
TGCAGTGCTCCGCTAGGTACCGGGAGGTACGAGCAGTACTTC
CSAPLGTGRYEQYF
>TRBJ1-3|TRBD1|TRBV7-9|few
TGTGCCAGCAGCTTAGGGTGGTGGGCCGCAGTCGGACAGGCGAGCTCTGGAAACACCATATATTTT
CASSLGWWAAVGQASSGNTIYF
>TRBJ1-1|-|TRBV11-2|-
TGTGCCAGCAGCTGGGCCGGGCCTCAGGGGGCTTTCTTT
CASSWAGPQGAFF
>TRBJ2-2|-|TRBV6-2/TRBV6-3|-
TGTGCCAGCAGTTACAACGGGGAGGTCGCCGGGGAGCTGTTTTTT
CASSYNGEVAGELFF
>TRBJ2-7|TRBD1|TRBV28|many
TGTGCCAGCAGTACAGGGGTGAGCTCCTACGAGCAGTACTTC
CASSTGVSSYEQYF
>TRBJ1-6|-|TRBV28|many
TGTGCCAGCAGTAGCGATTCACCCCTCCACTTT
CASSSDSPLHF
>TRBJ2-7|-|TRBV7-9|many
TGTGCCAGCAGGAAGGGGGAAGGCTACGAGCAGTACTTC
CASRKGEGYEQYF
>TRBJ2-5|TRBD2|TRBV2|many
TGTGCCAGCAGTGAAGGGCGGGGGGGCCGGGAGACCCAGTACTTC
CASSEGRGGRETQYF
>TRBJ1-2|-|TRBV6-1|many
TGTGCCAGCAGTGAAGCTGGGCAGGGTCGCTATGGCTACACCTTC
CASSEAGQGRYGYTF
>TRBJ2-7|TRBD2|TRBV4-1|-
TGCGCCAGCAGCCAAGGAAGGCTAGCGGGAGGCTACGAGCAGTACTTC
CASSQGRLAGGYEQYF